Listed here are 22 T cell receptor beta chains from one sample, sequenced in a study of regulatory T cells in long-lasting Graves disease. According to the study, TCR beta libraries were built with iRepertoire HTBI primers and CDR3-region Arm-PCR. TCRdb ran MiXCR on the multiplex PCR reads and lists one entry per CDR3 protein. The data show more than 300,000 distinct CDR3 sequences, 20% seen once. Time point indicated: persistent/refractory GD, antithyroid drugs over 5 years with positive TRAb. From RNA extracted from PBMCs, the TCR library was made. Material: peripheral blood mononuclear cells (PBMCs), obtained when the disease was refractory, from a patient treated with antithyroid drugs. The receptors were gathered from a female donor with Graves disease.

The CDR3 nucleotides read TGTGCCAGTAGTGTCGGGTCAGGGGGCCTGGCAGCTTTCTTT. Its protein is CASSVGSGGLAAFF. The chain joins TRBV19 to TRBJ1-1; 8 bases line up with TRBD1. J was trimmed by 10 bases and V by 5 bases; bases with no gene match: 12. The V gene's germline CDR1 is LNHDA and CDR2 SQIVND (reference sequence). The CDR3 covers 14 residues.

This clonotype appeared many times. The chain combines TRBV20-1 with TRBJ2-2; TRBD1 matches 9 bases. The length of the CDR3 is 13 residues. CDR1 is DFQATT, CDR2 SNEGSKA, per germline (reference sequence). The CDR3 loop is CGGQGSNTGELFF. As DNA, the CDR3 is TGCGGGGGACAGGGTTCAAACACCGGGGAGCTGTTTTTT.

This clonotype occurred a few times. Relative to the germline gene, one junction end is altered; a read error may explain this. The J gene is TRBJ2-7, the V gene TRBV20-1; 8 nucleotides agree with TRBD2. From germline, CDR1 is DFQATT and CDR2 SNEGSKA (reference sequence). The CDR3 covers 14 residues. The CDR3: CSARPGLGYYEQHF. DNA for the CDR3: TGCAGTGCTAGGCCGGGACTAGGTTATTACGAGCAGCACTTC.

This clonotype was detected ten times or more. The chain recombines TRBV6-1 with TRBJ1-2; tentatively, D is TRBD1 (5 bases). With 7 bases removed from V and 5 bases from J, the gap between germline ends came to 17 bases. CDR1 is MNHNS and CDR2 is SASEGT in the germline V gene. The CDR3 loop spans 14 amino acids. CDR3 DNA: TGTGCCAGCAAGATGCGTGGGGGTAGTTATGGCTACACCTTC. Its translation is CASKMRGGSYGYTF.

This clonotype was detected only a few times. V is TRBV27 and J is TRBJ2-2; D might be TRBD2 (5 bases). The V gene's germline CDR1 is MNHEY and CDR2 SMNVEV (reference sequence). The CDR3 contains 17 residues. Trimming cost V 6 bases and J 6 bases, with 23 bases left between them. The CDR3 region is CASSHDLISTRAGELFF. The CDR3 DNA reads as TGTGCCAGCAGCCACGACCTTATCTCAACGCGGGCCGGGGAGCTGTTTTTT.

This clonotype was detected ten times or more. The rearrangement joins TRBV6-1 to TRBJ2-5; TRBD1 might be the D (6 bases). From germline, CDR1 is MNHNS and CDR2 SASEGT. The CDR3 contains 16 residues. V was pared by 2 bases and J by 5 bases, with 18 bases between. In DNA form, the CDR3 reads TGTGCCAGCAGTGAAAGACTACAGGGTAATGCGGAGACCCAGTACTTC. This encodes CASSERLQGNAETQYF.

There are many counts of this clonotype. V gene TRBV12-3 or TRBV12-4 combines with J gene TRBJ2-7; maybe TRBD1 (5 bases). There are 13 residues in the CDR3. Trimming took off 3 bases at V and 2 bases at J, with 8 bases between the two ends. The CDR3 region is CASSFKGPYEQYF. CDR3 coding DNA: TGTGCCAGCAGTTTTAAGGGGCCCTACGAGCAGTACTTC.

The chain joins TRBV3-1 to TRBJ2-2, with unresolved D. The germline CDR1 and CDR2 sequences are LGHDT and YNNKEL (reference sequence). The germline V and J ends were trimmed by 1 base and 7 bases, with 7 bases remaining between them. CDR3 length equals 13 residues. CDR3 DNA: TGTGCCAGCAGCCAAGTGGGTATCGGGGAGCTGTTTTTT. Translated, it gives CASSQVGIGELFF.

The chain recombines TRBV27 with TRBJ1-2; 10 nucleotides match TRBD1. Germline V gene data show CDR1 as MNHEY and CDR2 as SMNVEV (reference sequence). CDR3 length: 13 residues. V was pared by 5 bases and J by 8 bases, with 5 bases of the junction left unmatched. The CDR3 DNA is TGTGCCAGCAGTCAGACAGGGGGCATGGGCTACACCTTC. Translated: CASSQTGGMGYTF.

This clonotype came up many times. The rearrangement joins TRBV28 to TRBJ2-7; D not resolved. From germline, CDR1 is MDHEN and CDR2 SYDVKM. This CDR3 has 14 residues. With 3 bases removed from V and 2 bases from J, the gap between germline ends came to 11 bases. As DNA, the CDR3 is TGTGCCAGCAGTTTCCGGTTCTTCCCCTACGAGCAGTACTTC. It yields the protein CASSFRFFPYEQYF.

The rearrangement links TRBV9 to TRBJ1-4; TRBD1 matches 10 bases. The CDR3 contains 13 residues. Trimming cost V 7 bases and J 6 bases; bases outside gene matches: 3. Germline V gives CDR1 SGDLS, CDR2 YYNGEE. Written as DNA, the CDR3 is TGTGCCAGCTCAGGACAGGGGGATGAAAAACTGTTTTTT. Amino acids: CASSGQGDEKLFF.

This clonotype has just a few counts. The DNA for the CDR3 is TGTGCCAGCAGCTTAAACAGGATAGCGAACACCATATATTTT. This gives the protein CASSLNRIANTIYF. This chain links TRBV11-2 with TRBJ1-3; tentatively, D is TRBD1 (5 bases). The V end lost 2 bases, the J end lost 7 bases, and 12 bases lay between the germline ends. Germline CDR1 SGHAT, CDR2 FQNNGV. The length of the CDR3 is 14 residues. The full variable domain, in which reference TRBV11-2 and TRBJ1-3 provide the parts outside the CDR3, is EAGVAQSPRYKIIEKRQSVAFWCNPISGHATLYWYQQILGQGPKLLIQFQNNGVVDDSQLPKDRFSAERLKGVDSTLKIQPAKLEDSAVYLCASSLNRIANTIYFGEGSWLTVV.

In its sample, this clonotype was seen many times. The chain combines TRBV28 with TRBJ2-3, with 7 bases that match TRBD1. The CDR3 covers 13 residues. The V gene's germline CDR1 is MDHEN and CDR2 SYDVKM. The V and J ends lost 8 bases and 2 bases, in that order; junction bases with no gene match: 4. CDR3 residues: CASLTGATDTQYF. In DNA, the CDR3 is TGTGCCAGCCTAACAGGGGCCACAGATACGCAGTATTTT.

This clonotype has more than one count but fewer than ten. This chain joins TRBV6-9 and TRBJ1-1, with 10 bases fitting TRBD1. The V gene's germline CDR1 is MNHGY and CDR2 SVAAGI. The CDR3 contains 16 residues. Trimming cost V 3 bases and J 3 bases; bases outside gene matches: 7. The CDR3 spells CASSYSGTGEDTEAFF. As DNA, the CDR3 is TGTGCCAGCAGTTACTCCGGGACAGGGGAGGACACTGAAGCTTTCTTT.

The chain uses TRBV27 and TRBJ1-3; D is undetermined. The CDR3 has 14 amino acids. Trimming cost V 1 base and J 0 bases, with 4 bases left between them. CDR1 and CDR2 (germline): MNHEY, SMNVEV (reference sequence). The CDR3 is CASSLWYSGNTIYF. Here the CDR3 DNA reads TGTGCCAGCAGTTTATGGTACTCTGGAAACACCATATATTTT.

The chain recombines TRBV5-1 with TRBJ2-4; D is undetermined. Trimming took off 4 bases at V and 7 bases at J, with 12 bases between the two ends. Germline V gene sequence: CDR1 SGHRS, CDR2 YFSETQ. The CDR3 runs to 13 residues. The CDR3 bases are TGCGCCAGCAGCCTCAGTCCCGGGAACATTCAGTACTTC. Protein: CASSLSPGNIQYF.

This clonotype was found a few times. CDR3 sequence: CASSPEGYSPLHF. Written as DNA, the CDR3 is TGTGCCAGCAGCCCCGAGGGCTATTCACCCCTCCACTTT. This sequence joins TRBV7-9 and TRBJ1-6; D is unresolved. This CDR3 is 13 amino acids long. V gave up 5 bases and J gave up 8 bases, with 10 bases separating them. Per the germline V gene, CDR1 is SEHNR and CDR2 is FQNEAQ (reference sequence).

The chain has TRBV12-3 or TRBV12-4 and TRBJ2-1, with 9 nucleotides matching TRBD2. V gave up 10 bases and J gave up 7 bases; unmatched junction bases: 5. This CDR3 region has 12 residues. The CDR3 region is CANRLAENEQFF. The CDR3 DNA reads TGTGCCAACCGACTAGCGGAAAATGAGCAGTTCTTC.

This clonotype has a count of ten or more. The rearrangement links TRBV24-1 to TRBJ1-5; D ambiguous. CDR3 size: 14 residues. V was cut by 3 bases and J by 7 bases, with 12 bases left in between. CDR1 is KGHDR, CDR2 SFDVKD, per germline. In DNA, the CDR3 is TGTGCCACCAGTGATGGACCCTCTCGGCAGCCCCAGCATTTT. It translates to CATSDGPSRQPQHF.

The table lists this clonotype with a few counts. This chain connects TRBV2 to TRBJ2-1; TRBD2 agrees at 16 bases. J gave up 0 bases and V 7 bases, and 3 bases lay outside the gene matches. There are 17 residues in the CDR3. CDR1 SNHLY and CDR2 FYNNEI come from the germline V gene. This CDR3 reads CASKGLAGGSSYNEQFF. The CDR3 nucleotides are TGTGCCAGCAAGGGACTAGCGGGAGGGAGCTCCTACAATGAGCAGTTCTTC.

This chain connects TRBV20-1 to TRBJ2-7, with D hard to call. Gene TRBJ2-1 matches the end of the DNA better, so the J call may be wrong. CDR1 and CDR2 from the germline V gene are DFQATT and SNEGSKA (reference sequence). The CDR3 length is 14 residues. CDR3 region: CSARDRRLINEQFF. Written as DNA, the CDR3 is TGCAGTGCTAGAGATAGGCGACTGATCAATGAGCAGTTCTTC.

The table lists this clonotype with many counts. This rearrangement joins TRBV4-1 to TRBJ1-5; D is perhaps TRBD1 (6 bases). Germline-derived CDR1 and CDR2 are MGHRA and YSYEKL. Trimming removed 1 base at V and 11 bases at J, with 6 bases between. This CDR3 region has 11 residues. The CDR3 bases are TGCGCCAGCAGCCAAGGACAGGCCCAGCATTTT. It yields the protein CASSQGQAQHF.